The rows below give T cell receptor beta chains drawn from one sample of a study of breast tumors, draining lymph nodes, adjacent tissues. Via MiXCR, TCRdb re-called the multiplex PCR reads, giving one row per CDR3 protein. The data show 23,000 or so distinct CDR3 sequences, about 61% seen once. The sample comprised tumor-adjacent breast tissue. The receptor source for this set is a female donor with breast cancer. Some clones in this sample may be carry-over from other donors' samples. Each CDR3 is given with its conserved first and last residue. The D gene is left open where the match is weak. Some rows have no size entry. The others give once, few or many, or a class for an expanded clone.

v_gene	d_gene	j_gene	abundance	CDR3aa	CDR3nt
TRBV6-5	-	TRBJ1-2	-	CASSYSGGGSYGYTF	TGTGCCAGCAGTTACTCTGGGGGGGGATCCTATGGCTACACCTTC
TRBV20-1	TRBD1	TRBJ1-6	-	CSAPEGTGHMALHF	TGCAGTGCCCCAGAGGGGACAGGCCACATGGCCCTCCACTTT
TRBV12-3/TRBV12-4	-	TRBJ2-7	-	CASSLETVYEQYF	TGTGCCAGCAGTTTAGAGACCGTCTACGAGCAGTACTTC
TRBV13	TRBD1	TRBJ1-6	-	CASSLVSGTGGDSPLHF	TGTGCCAGCAGCTTAGTTTCCGGGACAGGGGGTGATTCACCCCTCCACTTT
TRBV5-1	-	TRBJ2-3	-	CASSSSGSPSDQDTQYF	TGCGCCAGCAGCTCCTCAGGGAGCCCTAGCGACCAAGATACGCAGTATTTT
TRBV20-1	-	TRBJ1-1	many	CSADADIGNTEAFF	TGCAGTGCTGATGCGGACATCGGGAACACTGAAGCTTTCTTT
TRBV6-1	TRBD2	TRBJ2-3	medium-sized	CASSATSGSTDTQYF	TGTGCCAGCAGTGCGACTAGCGGGAGTACAGATACGCAGTATTTT
TRBV20-1	TRBD2	TRBJ2-7	-	CSARAPGLAGEQYF	TGCAGTGCTAGAGCCCCAGGACTAGCGGGAGAGCAGTACTTC
TRBV7-9	TRBD1	TRBJ1-3	-	CASSPTGEISGNTIYF	TGTGCCAGCAGCCCGACAGGGGAAATTTCTGGAAACACCATATATTTT
TRBV5-1	-	TRBJ1-1	many	CASSPGGGRMNTEAFF	TGCGCCAGCAGCCCTGGCGGCGGAAGGATGAACACTGAAGCTTTCTTT
TRBV20-1	-	TRBJ2-7	-	CSAKYRGGEQYF	TGCAGTGCAAAATACCGAGGGGGGGAGCAGTACTTC
TRBV11-1	-	TRBJ2-1	once	CASSLEYNEQFF	TGTGCCAGCAGCTTAGAGTACAATGAGCAGTTCTTC
TRBV30	-	TRBJ2-5	many	CASGRLVQETQYF	TGTGCCTCGGGCCGACTTGTACAAGAGACCCAGTACTTC
TRBV5-1	-	TRBJ1-6	medium-sized	CASSSGDSPLHF	TGCGCCAGCAGCTCGGGCGATTCACCCCTCCACTTT
TRBV3-1	TRBD1	TRBJ2-5	many	CASSPRDREETQYF	TGTGCCAGCAGCCCCCGGGACAGGGAAGAGACCCAGTACTTC
TRBV4-1	TRBD1	TRBJ1-2	-	CASSLGQGYGYTF	TGCGCCAGCAGCCTGGGACAGGGATATGGCTACACCTTC
TRBV3-1	-	TRBJ2-2	many	CASSYRGGRNTGELFF	TGTGCCAGCAGCTACAGAGGGGGTAGGAACACCGGGGAGCTGTTTTTT
TRBV20-1	-	TRBJ2-3	-	CSARDPEGQGTDTQYF	TGCAGTGCTAGAGATCCGGAGGGGCAGGGCACAGATACGCAGTATTTT
TRBV29-1	TRBD2	TRBJ2-2	-	CSVGTSGRTGELFF	TGCAGCGTTGGGACTAGCGGAAGGACCGGGGAGCTGTTTTTT
TRBV9	TRBD1	TRBJ2-5	-	CASSALGGTGVQETQYF	TGTGCCAGCAGCGCCTTAGGGGGGACAGGGGTCCAAGAGACCCAGTACTTC
TRBV5-6	TRBD1	TRBJ1-1	many	CASSFRDRGLAFF	TGTGCCAGCAGCTTCAGGGACAGGGGGCTGGCTTTCTTT
TRBV20-1	-	TRBJ2-1	-	CSARDADSSYNEQFF	TGCAGTGCTAGAGATGCGGATAGCTCCTACAATGAGCAGTTCTTC
TRBV24-1	-	TRBJ1-4	-	CATSAGQSLNEKLFF	TGTGCCACCAGTGCAGGACAGTCGTTGAATGAAAAACTGTTTTTT
TRBV6-5	TRBD1	TRBJ1-2	-	CASRAGTGTNYGYTF	TGTGCCAGCAGGGCCGGGACAGGGACTAACTATGGCTACACCTTC
TRBV7-3	TRBD2	TRBJ2-7	-	CASSLTSTPYEQYF	TGTGCCAGCAGCTTGACTAGCACCCCTTACGAGCAATACTTC
TRBV4-3	-	TRBJ1-2	-	CASSQDRSRVYGYTF	TGCGCCAGCAGCCAAGACAGGTCGAGAGTCTATGGCTACACCTTC
TRBV4-3	TRBD1	TRBJ1-2	-	CASSQGTGTGYGYTF	TGCGCCAGCAGCCAAGGCACCGGGACAGGGTATGGCTACACCTTC
TRBV5-1	-	TRBJ1-2	-	CASSLGGSYGYTF	TGCGCCAGCAGCTTGGGGGGCTCCTATGGCTACACCTTC
TRBV14	-	TRBJ1-2	many	CANYGYTF	TGTGCTAACTATGGCTACACCTTC
TRBV9	TRBD2	TRBJ2-7	-	CASSVATGTSAVEQYF	TGTGCCAGCAGCGTAGCAACCGGGACTAGCGCGGTTGAGCAGTACTTC
TRBV19	-	TRBJ2-1	many	CASSIGGTSYNEQFF	TGTGCCAGTAGTATAGGAGGGACCTCCTACAATGAGCAGTTCTTC
TRBV28	TRBD1	TRBJ2-5	many	CASSQGSQETQYF	TGTGCCAGCTCACAGGGGTCCCAAGAGACCCAGTACTTC
TRBV7-9	-	TRBJ2-3	-	CASSSGAKQYF	TGTGCCAGCAGCTCCGGGGCCAAGCAGTATTTT
TRBV19	TRBD2	TRBJ2-5	-	CASSPAGGEDLKPKTF	TGTGCCAGTAGCCCGGCGGGGGGGGAAGATTTGAAACCCAAGACTTTC
TRBV10-3	-	TRBJ1-2	once	CAISECGRGNNGYTF	TGTGCCATCAGTGAGTGTGGCAGGGGAAACAATGGCTACACCTTC
TRBV29-1	TRBD2	TRBJ2-3	-	CSAPGLAGEQYF	TGCAGCGCCCCGGGACTAGCTGGCGAGCAGTACTTT
TRBV11-2	-	TRBJ2-4	-	CASTPGGLTKNIQYF	TGTGCCAGCACCCCCGGGGGTCTGACCAAAAACATTCAGTACTTC
TRBV2	-	TRBJ1-1	many	CASSARGAITEAFF	TGTGCCAGCAGTGCAAGGGGGGCGATCACTGAAGCTTTCTTT
TRBV9	-	TRBJ1-6	-	CASSAGPSSYNSPLHF	TGTGCCAGCAGCGCGGGACCGAGCTCCTATAATTCACCCCTCCACTTT
TRBV29-1	-	TRBJ2-3	-	CSVEDNTGAGHDTQYF	TGCAGCGTTGAAGATAATACGGGAGCCGGACACGATACGCAGTATTTT
TRBV19	-	TRBJ1-2	once	CASSETGGSLNYGYTF	TGTGCCAGTAGTGAAACAGGCGGATCGTTAAACTATGGCTACACCTTC
TRBV11-2	-	TRBJ2-3	-	CASSLGGGKGKDTQYF	TGTGCCAGCAGCTTGGGGGGCGGGAAGGGCAAGGATACGCAGTATTTT
TRBV11-2	TRBD2	TRBJ2-1	medium-sized	CASSSSRTSGYNEQFF	TGTGCCAGCAGCTCTTCCAGGACTAGCGGATACAATGAGCAGTTCTTC
TRBV4-3	TRBD1	TRBJ2-3	-	CASSDRAFTDTQYF	TGCGCCAGCAGCGACAGGGCTTTCACAGATACGCAGTATTTT